The rows below give T cell receptor beta chains drawn from one sample of a study of cytomegalovirus exposure and HLA in healthy donors. Libraries were prepared by immunoSEQ multiplex PCR; TCRdb keeps only in-frame clonotypes and omits some of them. The sample lists 130,000 to 150,000 clones; about 80% were seen once. Sequencing was done on a sample of PBMCs. All receptors come from a man aged 35-49 years in good health and CMV-seropositive. Each CDR3 is given with its conserved first and last residue. D genes are given only for firm matches. Size is omitted from some rows. Given values are once, few, many or a class for expanded clones.

clone_size	j_call	v_call	d_call	cdr3_aa	cdr3_nt
NA	TRBJ2-1	TRBV25-1	NA	CASSRKQVVSYNEQFF	TGTGCCAGCAGTCGAAAACAGGTGGTATCGTACAATGAGCAGTTCTTC
NA	TRBJ1-2	TRBV7-9	NA	CSSTRTELNYGYTF	TGTTCCAGCACCCGGACAGAGCTTAACTATGGCTACACCTTC
NA	TRBJ1-4	TRBV7-9	NA	CASSETTVELFF	TGTGCCAGCAGCGAGACGACAGTGGAACTGTTTTTT
NA	TRBJ1-2	TRBV14	TRBD1	CASSRGQGGGYTF	TGTGCCAGCAGCCGTGGACAGGGTGGTGGCTACACCTTC
NA	TRBJ2-1	TRBV6-6	TRBD2	CASNLGLAGNEQFF	TGTGCCAGCAACCTTGGACTAGCGGGGAATGAGCAGTTCTTC
NA	TRBJ2-3	TRBV6-5	NA	CASSRGGSFRGTQYF	TGTGCCAGCAGTAGGGGTGGGTCGTTCAGGGGTACGCAGTATTTT
once	TRBJ1-4	TRBV18	NA	CASSPSGSGLNEKLFF	TGTGCCAGCTCACCATCGGGGTCGGGCCTAAATGAAAAACTGTTTTTT
few	TRBJ1-2	TRBV6-5	TRBD1	CASSYSRTGGRYGYTF	TGTGCCAGCAGTTACTCGAGAACAGGGGGAAGATATGGCTACACCTTC
NA	TRBJ2-5	TRBV19	NA	CASSIDRQGEETQYF	TGTGCCAGTAGTATAGATCGGCAGGGCGAAGAGACCCAGTACTTC
NA	TRBJ2-3	TRBV4-1	TRBD2	CASNQRGLAGGITDTQYF	TGCGCCAGCAACCAGAGGGGACTAGCGGGGGGGATCACAGATACGCAGTATTTT
NA	TRBJ2-5	TRBV6-5	NA	CASRLTGTGAQYF	TGTGCCAGCAGACTGACCGGGACGGGGGCCCAGTACTTC
NA	TRBJ1-4	TRBV5-1	TRBD1	CASSPGGTGLIGNEKLFF	TGCGCCAGCAGCCCGGGAGGGACAGGGCTTATAGGTAATGAAAAACTGTTTTTT
once	TRBJ2-1	TRBV6-4	TRBD2	CASSLSGRARYNEQFF	TGTGCCAGCAGCTTAAGCGGGAGGGCCCGCTACAATGAGCAGTTCTTC
NA	TRBJ1-2	TRBV28	NA	CASSLTRLGGYTF	TGTGCCAGCAGTTTAACCAGGTTAGGTGGCTACACCTTC
NA	TRBJ2-1	TRBV5-4	TRBD2	CASSSTAGGGQFF	TGTGCCAGCAGCTCTACCGCGGGAGGCGGGCAGTTCTTC
NA	TRBJ1-1	TRBV7-8	NA	CASSPRTGRAEAFF	TGTGCCAGCAGCCCCCGGACGGGAAGGGCTGAAGCTTTCTTT
NA	TRBJ1-2	TRBV5-1	NA	CASSLAGRANYGYTF	TGCGCCAGCAGCTTGGCCGGGCGGGCGAACTATGGCTACACCTTC
few	TRBJ2-1	TRBV6-4	NA	CASSEDETGGQFF	TGTGCCAGCAGTGAGGATGAAACCGGGGGGCAGTTCTTC